One sample yielded the 25 T cell receptor beta chains listed below, sequenced in a study of human T cells and chemical hapten exposure. Time point: patch test 1, 2 weeks after DPC sensitization. The treatment here: therapeutic diphenylcyclopropenone sensitization with weekly scalp DPC. A single record per CDR3 protein comes from TCRdb applying MiXCR to the RACE reads. The sample yields around 380,000 distinct CDR3 sequences, roughly 5% seen once. Sample: whole blood, taken in connection with sensitization to the hapten diphenylcyclopropenone (DPC). All receptors come from a woman between 50 and 59 years old with alopecia areata. Some clones in this sample may be carry-over from other donors' samples.

This clonotype was counted ten times or more. This rearrangement joins TRBV7-9 to TRBJ1-4; D gene ambiguous. The CDR3 is made up of 16 amino acids. Germline V CDR1 and CDR2: SEHNR, FQNEAQ (reference sequence). V dropped 0 bases and J dropped 5 bases, with 13 bases sitting between them. CDR3 nucleotides: TGTGCCAGCAGCTTAGCTTTTCCCCAGGAGAATGAAAAACTGTTTTTT. Encoded protein: CASSLAFPQENEKLFF.

The gene calls are TRBV5-6 and TRBJ2-5; D is perhaps TRBD2 (5 bases). This CDR3 contains 12 residues. V was cut by 2 bases and J by 6 bases, with 8 bases left in between. Germline loops: CDR1 SGHDT, CDR2 YYEEEE. CDR3 sequence: CASSFGGQTQYF. CDR3 sequence (DNA): TGTGCCAGCAGCTTCGGAGGTCAGACCCAGTACTTC.

The V gene is TRBV6-5, the J gene TRBJ1-5; the D is unclear. The germline V and J ends were trimmed by 4 bases and 3 bases, with 13 bases remaining between them. CDR1 MNHEY and CDR2 SVGAGI come from the germline V gene. This CDR3 contains 15 residues. The CDR3 sequence: CASSSSDGFNQPQHF. DNA of the CDR3: TGTGCCAGCAGTTCCTCGGACGGGTTCAATCAGCCCCAGCATTTT.

At least ten counts were recorded for this clonotype. This chain links TRBV11-2 with TRBJ2-2, with D possibly TRBD1 on 6 matching bases. In germline, CDR1 is SGHAT, CDR2 FQNNGV. The ends were cut back, 5 bases at V and 1 base at J, with 11 bases in the middle. The CDR3 runs 15 residues. The CDR3 nucleotides are TGTGCCAGCAGCCGGGACAAGGGGAACACCGGGGAGCTGTTTTTT. It is translated as CASSRDKGNTGELFF. Supplemented by reference TRBV11-2 and TRBJ2-2, the full variable domain reads EAGVAQSPRYKIIEKRQSVAFWCNPISGHATLYWYQQILGQGPKLLIQFQNNGVVDDSQLPKDRFSAERLKGVDSTLKIQPAKLEDSAVYLCASSRDKGNTGELFFGEGSRLTVL.

This clonotype has at least ten counts. This chain links TRBV7-2 with TRBJ2-1; D is unclear. The CDR3 runs to 14 residues. CDR1 SGHTA and CDR2 FQGNSA come from the germline V gene. V was trimmed by 0 bases and J by 3 bases, leaving 6 bases between them. The CDR3: CASSLAADYNEQFF. CDR3 DNA: TGTGCCAGCAGCTTAGCTGCAGACTACAATGAGCAGTTCTTC.

This clonotype showed up many times. The CDR3 nucleotides are TGTGCCAGCAGGCAGGGGACTGAAGCTTTCTTT. Its protein is CASRQGTEAFF. This chain connects TRBV12-3 or TRBV12-4 to TRBJ1-1, with D maybe TRBD1 (6 bases). The CDR3 spans 11 residues. V lost 6 bases and J 5 bases, leaving 7 bases between the germline ends.

This clonotype was seen ten or more times. The chain is built from TRBV5-1 and TRBJ2-2; possibly TRBD1 or TRBD2 for D (5 bases each). The CDR3 extends over 14 amino acids. CDR1 and CDR2 (germline): SGHRS, YFSETQ. Trimming stripped 5 bases from V and 7 bases from J, with 15 bases between. As DNA, the CDR3 is TGCGCCAGCAGTTACGAGGGGCTCTTCGGGGAGCTGTTTTTT. It yields the protein CASSYEGLFGELFF.

Note on this clonotype: A much more abundant neighbour one base away suggests this may be a read error. The rearrangement joins TRBV7-2 to TRBJ2-1; 7 nucleotides align to TRBD1. J was trimmed by 0 bases and V by 7 bases; bases with no gene match: 15. The CDR3 is 18 residues long. Germline V lookup: CDR1 SGHTA, CDR2 FQGNSA. CDR3 protein: CASNIRPLTGSSYNEQFF. CDR3 in DNA: TGTGCCAGCAACATTCGGCCCCTGACAGGGAGCTCCTACAATGAGCAGTTCTTC.

This clonotype occurred many times. The chain joins TRBV12-3 or TRBV12-4 to TRBJ1-3; tentatively, D is TRBD1 (5 bases). Trimming cost V 3 bases and J 10 bases, with 10 bases left between them. The CDR3 spans 12 residues. The CDR3 sequence: CASSLGPETIYF. CDR3 DNA sequence: TGTGCCAGCAGTTTGGGACCGGAGACCATATATTTT.

This clonotype was counted a few times. The gene calls are TRBV7-2 and TRBJ2-7, with D possibly called TRBD1 or TRBD2 (5 bases each). This CDR3 spans 14 amino acids. V shed 1 base and J shed 7 bases, with 14 bases lying between them. Germline CDR1 SGHTA, CDR2 FQGNSA. The CDR3: CASSLGGMSGEQYF. CDR3 nucleotide sequence: TGTGCCAGCAGCTTAGGAGGGATGTCAGGGGAGCAGTACTTC. The variable domain in full, with the rest retrieved from reference TRBV7-2 and TRBJ2-7, is GAGVSQSPSNKVTEKGKDVELRCDPISGHTALYWYRQSLGQGLEFLIYFQGNSAPDKSGLPSDRFSAERTGGSVSTLTIQRTQQEDSAVYLCASSLGGMSGEQYFGPGTRLTVT.

To note about this clonotype: A much larger clone differs by one base, so this may be a read error. The J gene is TRBJ2-6, the V gene TRBV9; weak D call: TRBD2 (5 bases). Germline CDR1 and CDR2: SGDLS and YYNGEE. The CDR3 is made up of 16 amino acids. For the CDR3, the DNA is TGTGCCAGCGGCGTAGCGCCCCTCTCTGGGGCCAACGTCCTGACTTTC. This encodes CASGVAPLSGANVLTF.

This clonotype was found many times. V usage is TRBV12-3 or TRBV12-4 and J usage is TRBJ2-1; 11 positions match TRBD1. V shed 6 bases, J shed 9 bases, and the junction held 7 bases outside the gene matches. This CDR3 comprises 14 residues. The CDR3: CASRGQGAAGEQFF. In DNA form, the CDR3 reads TGTGCCAGCAGAGGACAGGGGGCAGCGGGTGAGCAGTTCTTC.

This clonotype was picked up many times. This rearrangement joins TRBV5-1 to TRBJ2-1, with a possible D match to TRBD2 (6 bases). The CDR3 contains 15 residues. V lost 0 bases, J lost 4 bases, and 11 bases lay in between. Germline V CDR1 and CDR2: SGHRS, YFSETQ. CDR3: CASSLETRRYNEQFF. As DNA, the CDR3 is TGCGCCAGCAGCTTGGAGACTAGGAGGTACAATGAGCAGTTCTTC.

The rearrangement joins TRBV12-3 or TRBV12-4 to TRBJ1-5; D ambiguous. The CDR3 has 14 amino acids. Trimming left V 4 bases short and J 5 bases short, with 12 bases between. The DNA of the CDR3 is TGTGCCAGCAGTTGGGGATGGGAATATCAGCCCCAGCATTTT. The encoded protein is CASSWGWEYQPQHF.

There are a few counts of this clonotype. This chain joins TRBV19 and TRBJ2-4; 7 bases match TRBD1. Germline lookup yields CDR1 LNHDA and CDR2 SQIVND (reference sequence). The CDR3 length is 16 residues. J gave up 0 bases and V 4 bases, and 6 bases lay outside the gene matches. The CDR3 sequence is CASSRDRFLAKNIQYF. The CDR3 DNA sequence: TGTGCCAGTAGTAGGGACAGATTTTTAGCCAAAAACATTCAGTACTTC.

The chain recombines TRBV12-5 with TRBJ1-5; D gene unclear. V dropped 4 bases and J dropped 1 base, with 8 bases sitting between them. Germline V lookup: CDR1 LGHNT, CDR2 FRNRAP. The CDR3 spans 14 residues. The CDR3 sequence: CASGSQVSNQPQHF. CDR3 bases: TGTGCTAGTGGTTCGCAGGTGAGCAATCAGCCCCAGCATTTT.

The table lists this clonotype with a few counts. The chain has TRBV7-9 and TRBJ1-6; weak D call: TRBD1 (5 bases). This CDR3 has 17 amino acids. Germline V gives CDR1 SEHNR, CDR2 FQNEAQ (reference sequence). V was clipped by 5 bases and J by 9 bases, with 23 bases between them. CDR3 in amino acids: CASSLGSGTGGSSPLHF. As DNA, the CDR3 is TGTGCCAGCAGCCTTGGTTCCGGGACCGGGGGTAGTTCACCCCTCCACTTT. Filled out from reference TRBV7-9 and TRBJ1-6, the complete variable domain reads DTGVSQNPRHKITKRGQNVTFRCDPISEHNRLYWYRQTLGQGPEFLTYFQNEAQLEKSRLLSDRFSAERPKGSFSTLEIQRTEQGDSAMYLCASSLGSGTGGSSPLHFGNGTRLTVT.

This clonotype has just a few counts. The gene calls are TRBV20-1 and TRBJ1-5, with a possible D match to TRBD1 (6 bases). The germline V gene has CDR1 DFQATT and CDR2 SNEGSKA (reference sequence). CDR3 size: 15 residues. The ends were cut back, 6 bases at V and 0 bases at J, with 15 bases in the middle. The CDR3 spells CSARGPDSSNQPQHF. The CDR3 coding sequence is TGCAGTGCGAGGGGCCCGGACAGTAGCAATCAGCCCCAGCATTTT.

The sample holds many counts of this clonotype. V is TRBV7-6 and J is TRBJ2-3; D may be TRBD2 (7 bases). V lost 3 bases and J lost 2, with 15 bases in between. Per germline, CDR1 SGHVS and CDR2 FNYEAQ. CDR3 length equals 16 residues. Written as DNA, the CDR3 is TGTGCCAGCAGCTTTTTCGGGGGGCCGCCCACAGATACGCAGTATTTT. Amino acids: CASSFFGGPPTDTQYF. Looking up the rest from reference TRBV7-6 and TRBJ2-3 gives the full variable domain: GAGVSQSPRYKVTKRGQDVALRCDPISGHVSLYWYRQALGQGPEFLTYFNYEAQQDKSGLPNDRFSAERPEGSISTLTIQRTEQRDSAMYRCASSFFGGPPTDTQYFGPGTRLTVL.

This clonotype has at least ten counts. The junction does not match germline at one end; this may be a read error. This sequence joins TRBV27 and TRBJ2-5, with TRBD2 as a possible D gene (6 bases). The CDR3 runs 13 residues. The germline CDR1 and CDR2 sequences are MNHEY and SMNVEV (reference sequence). The CDR3 protein is CASSLRGSGPLDF. The CDR3 coding sequence is TGTGCCAGCAGTTTGCGGGGTAGCGGACCCTTGGACTTC.

The chain combines TRBV7-6 with TRBJ2-5; D is perhaps TRBD2 (6 bases). Germline V gives CDR1 SGHVS, CDR2 FNYEAQ. The CDR3 covers 15 residues. V lost 4 bases, J lost 2 bases, and 14 bases lay in between. The chain's CDR3 is CASSSLPGVQETQYF. CDR3 DNA: TGTGCCAGCAGCTCGTTACCGGGAGTACAAGAGACCCAGTACTTC.

The chain joins TRBV6-6 to TRBJ1-1; no definite D call. V lost 4 bases, J lost 7 bases, and 10 bases lay in between. Germline V gene lookup returns CDR1 MNHNY and CDR2 SVGAGI (reference sequence). This CDR3 has 12 amino acids. For the CDR3, the DNA is TGTGCCAGCAGTTCTGGGGTCCGTGAAGCTTTCTTT. Translating gives CASSSGVREAFF.

This clonotype was seen many times. The J gene is TRBJ1-4, the V gene TRBV12-3 or TRBV12-4, with TRBD1 as a possible D gene (6 bases). The length of the CDR3 is 16 residues. Trimming cost V 3 bases and J 0 bases, with 11 bases left between them. The CDR3 DNA follows: TGTGCCAGCAGTTTTGGGGGCCGGGCAACTAATGAAAAACTGTTTTTT. It codes for CASSFGGRATNEKLFF.

In its sample, this clonotype was seen many times. The gene calls are TRBV29-1 and TRBJ2-3; TRBD2 aligns across 14 bases. The trim removed 4 bases at V and 0 bases at J, leaving 12 bases unmatched. This CDR3 has 19 amino acids. From germline, CDR1 is SQVTM and CDR2 ANQGSEA. CDR3 loop: CSVAFPPGTSGRSTDTQYF. The CDR3 DNA reads as TGCAGCGTTGCCTTTCCCCCCGGGACTAGCGGGAGAAGCACAGATACGCAGTATTTT.

This clonotype was detected ten times or more. The V and J genes are TRBV7-9 and TRBJ2-1, with 9 bases that match TRBD2. CDR1 is SEHNR, CDR2 FQNEAQ, per germline (reference sequence). The CDR3 is made up of 16 amino acids. V lost 4 bases, J lost 5 bases, and 9 bases stayed unmatched. CDR3 in amino acids: CASSSLRGGANNEQFF. In nucleotides, the CDR3 is TGTGCCAGCAGCTCGCTTCGCGGGGGGGCCAACAATGAGCAGTTCTTC.